Below, 27 T cell receptor beta chains from the same sample are listed, as sequenced in a study of blood T cell repertoires in COVID-19. Produced via immunoSEQ multiplex PCR; TCRdb's table is partial and in-frame only. The sample lists about 100,000 clones, around four fifths occurring once. Sequencing input: peripheral blood. The receptors were gathered from a woman aged 70-85 years with acute or convalescent COVID-19.

The CDR3 is CASRGGSQISPLHF. The CDR3 DNA reads TGTGCCAGCAGAGGCGGCAGCCAAATTTCACCCCTCCACTTT. The rearrangement links TRBV7-9 to TRBJ1-6; D gene ambiguous. The CDR3 length is 14 residues. In germline, CDR1 is SEHNR, CDR2 FQNEAQ (reference sequence). The V gene lost 6 bases and the J gene lost 9 bases, with 15 bases spanning the gap.

Only a few counts were recorded for this clone. V is TRBV30 and J is TRBJ1-3; D is uncertain. CDR1 and CDR2 (germline): GTSNPN, SVGIG (reference sequence). V lost 5 bases to trimming and J lost 2 bases, with 13 bases between them. This CDR3 is built from 14 residues. For the CDR3, the DNA is TGTGCCTGGGGAACCGGGGATCCTGGAAACACCATATATTTT. Its protein product is CAWGTGDPGNTIYF.

The rearrangement uses TRBV19 and TRBJ1-5, with TRBD1 matching 8 bases. This CDR3 spans 13 amino acids. J lost 4 bases, V lost 11 bases, and 7 bases had no gene match. In germline, CDR1 is LNHDA, CDR2 SQIVND (reference sequence). DNA of the CDR3: TGTGCCTGCGGACAGGGACTAAATCAGCCCCAGCATTTT. It translates to CACGQGLNQPQHF.

The chain recombines TRBV6-4 with TRBJ2-1; the match to TRBD1 covers 11 bases. The CDR3 has 15 amino acids. CDR1 MRHNA and CDR2 SNTAGT come from the germline V gene. Germline trimming cut 6 bases from V and 7 bases from J; bases unmatched to any gene: 8. CDR3 amino acids: CASSLGQGARNEQFF. CDR3 nucleotides: TGTGCCAGCAGCCTCGGACAGGGGGCGCGTAATGAGCAGTTCTTC.

This sequence joins TRBV2 and TRBJ1-5; 7 nucleotides match TRBD1. The CDR3 loop spans 13 amino acids. CDR1 and CDR2 (germline): SNHLY, FYNNEI. The V and J ends lost 4 bases and 5 bases, in that order; junction bases with no gene match: 2. Here the CDR3 DNA reads TGTGCCAGCAGTGTCGGGACAGATCAGCCCCAGCATTTT. Translating it yields CASSVGTDQPQHF.

The CDR3 reads CASSLDRGQGQFF. The CDR3 DNA is TGTGCCAGCAGCTTGGACAGGGGGCAGGGGCAGTTCTTC. The genes are TRBV7-7 and TRBJ2-1; TRBD1 matches at 11 bases. Germline CDR1 SSHAT, CDR2 FNYEAQ (reference sequence). The CDR3 spans 13 residues. With 3 bases clipped from V and 12 bases from J, the junction kept 4 bases outside the gene matches.

This clone was seen repeatedly, ten times or more. The V gene is TRBV14, the J gene TRBJ2-3, with a possible D match to TRBD2 (6 bases). Trimming left V 4 bases short and J 4 bases short, with 18 bases between. The CDR3 sequence is 16 residues long. From germline, CDR1 is SGHDN and CDR2 FVKESK. The CDR3 bases are TGTGCCAGCAGCCCCGAAGTGGGCGGGGTGGCAGATACGCAGTATTTT. Translation gives CASSPEVGGVADTQYF.

A few counts support this clone. V usage is TRBV6-5 and J usage is TRBJ2-3; D might be TRBD1 (5 bases). The CDR3 is made up of 15 amino acids. Looked up from germline, CDR1 is MNHEY and CDR2 is SVGAGI. V was trimmed by 5 bases and J by 2 bases, leaving 14 bases between them. The CDR3 spells CASSPWTSTTDTQYF. The DNA for the CDR3 is TGTGCCAGCAGTCCCTGGACATCCACCACAGATACGCAGTATTTT.

The chain is built from TRBV5-1 and TRBJ1-4; TRBD1 matches at 7 bases. The trim removed 2 bases at V and 3 bases at J, leaving 7 bases unmatched. This CDR3 spans 16 amino acids. The germline V gene encodes CDR1 SGHRS and CDR2 YFSETQ. The CDR3 loop reads CASSLQGIGANEKLFF. CDR3 nucleotides: TGCGCCAGCAGCTTACAGGGGATAGGAGCTAATGAAAAACTGTTTTTT.

This clone was seen just once. The rearrangement joins TRBV5-1 to TRBJ1-2, with 7 bases aligning to TRBD1. The length of the CDR3 is 12 residues. Germline CDR1 reads SGHRS; CDR2 reads YFSETQ. The trim removed 0 bases at V and 10 bases at J, leaving 3 bases unmatched. Here the CDR3 reads CASSLDRGDYTF. CDR3 DNA sequence: TGCGCCAGCAGCTTGGACAGGGGAGACTACACCTTC. The complete variable domain, with remaining parts taken from reference TRBV5-1 and TRBJ1-2, reads KAGVTQTPRYLIKTRGQQVTLSCSPISGHRSVSWYQQTPGQGLQFLFEYFSETQRNKGNFPGRFSGRQFSNSRSEMNVSTLELGDSALYLCASSLDRGDYTFGSGTRLTVV.

The chain combines TRBV3-1 (or the pseudogene TRBV3-2) with TRBJ2-1, with a weak D call TRBD1 (6 bases). CDR1 is LGHDT and CDR2 is YNNKEL in the germline V gene (reference sequence). V was shortened by 4 bases and J by 7 bases, with 17 bases between the two germline ends. The length of the CDR3 is 15 residues. The CDR3 DNA sequence: TGTGCCAGCAGCCCCCTGCTAACAGGGCGGAATGAGCAGTTCTTC. Translated, it gives CASSPLLTGRNEQFF.

The V gene is TRBV6-1, the J gene TRBJ1-5; 7 bases line up with TRBD1. CDR3 length equals 15 residues. V was pared by 1 base and J by 11 bases, with 11 bases of the junction left unmatched. Germline V gives CDR1 MNHNS, CDR2 SASEGT. CDR3 region: CASSEVVGGGLTQHF. The CDR3 DNA is TGTGCCAGCAGTGAAGTAGTAGGGGGCGGCTTGACCCAGCATTTT.

This chain links TRBV6-2 or TRBV6-3 with TRBJ1-1; 7 bases match TRBD1. Germline CDR1 reads MNHEY; CDR2 reads SVGEGT. With V trimmed by 1 base and J by 0 bases, 11 bases remained unmatched. The CDR3 is 18 amino acids. The CDR3, as DNA: TGTGCCAGCAGTTACTTGGGGGACCGGACAGGAGTGAACACTGAAGCTTTCTTT. It is translated as CASSYLGDRTGVNTEAFF.

The chain links TRBV10-3 to TRBJ1-4; TRBD1 might be the D (5 bases). Germline lookup yields CDR1 ENHRY and CDR2 SYGVKD. This CDR3 is 14 amino acids long. Trimming removed 8 bases from V and 0 bases from J, with 10 bases in between. As DNA, the CDR3 is TGTGCCATCCGGGGGACGGCAACTAATGAAAAACTGTTTTTT. This gives the protein CAIRGTATNEKLFF.

The chain joins TRBV7-9 to TRBJ2-3; 7 nucleotides match TRBD2. The CDR3 contains 13 residues. With 4 bases clipped from V and 6 bases from J, the junction kept 4 bases outside the gene matches. Germline CDR1 and CDR2: SEHNR and FQNEAQ (reference sequence). The CDR3 DNA reads as TGTGCCAGCAGCTCTAGCGGAGGGGATACGCAGTATTTT. This encodes CASSSSGGDTQYF.

The chain employs TRBV19 and TRBJ1-1, with 12 positions matching TRBD1. This CDR3 region has 17 residues. Germline V gene data show CDR1 as LNHDA and CDR2 as SQIVND (reference sequence). After removal of 7 bases from V and 1 base from J, the junction contained 10 bases not matched to a gene. Written as DNA, the CDR3 is TGTGCCAGTACGTCCGGGACAGGGGGCGCGAGGAACACTGAAGCTTTCTTT. It specifies CASTSGTGGARNTEAFF.

The chain carries TRBV9 and TRBJ2-3, with 16 positions matching TRBD2. Per germline, CDR1 SGDLS and CDR2 YYNGEE. The CDR3 covers 21 residues. Trimming removed 5 bases from V and 0 bases from J; junction bases left unmatched: 15. The CDR3 coding sequence is TGTGCCAGCAGTTATCGACCGGGACTAGCGGGGGGGCCGGGAAGCACAGATACGCAGTATTTT. Its translation: CASSYRPGLAGGPGSTDTQYF.

The J gene is TRBJ1-2, the V gene TRBV18; tentatively, D is TRBD1 (5 bases). In germline, CDR1 is KGHSH, CDR2 LQKENI. The CDR3 loop spans 16 amino acids. V lost 3 bases, J lost 7 bases, and 21 bases lay in between. As DNA, the CDR3 is TGTGCCAGCTCACCGGCTGTTGACAGCACCAGTCGTGGCTACACCTTC. Translation gives CASSPAVDSTSRGYTF.

This clone was counted once. This chain links TRBV20-1 with TRBJ1-2, with D tentatively TRBD1 (5 bases). The germline V gene has CDR1 DFQATT and CDR2 SNEGSKA (reference sequence). V dropped 8 bases and J dropped 5 bases, with 9 bases sitting between them. The CDR3 length is 10 residues. The CDR3 protein is CSPGGYGYTF. The CDR3 DNA reads as TGCAGTCCTGGGGGGTATGGCTACACCTTC.

This sequence joins TRBV7-3 and TRBJ2-5; TRBD1 agrees at 7 bases. The CDR3 sequence is 15 residues long. Losses at the gene ends were 7 bases for V and 4 bases for J; bases not matched to a gene: 12. Per the germline V gene, CDR1 is SGHTA and CDR2 is FQGTGA. CDR3 region: CASNSEGATLETQYF. The CDR3 DNA sequence: TGTGCCAGCAATAGCGAGGGGGCAACTTTAGAGACCCAGTACTTC. The whole variable domain, remainder taken from reference TRBV7-3 and TRBJ2-5, is GAGVSQTPSNKVTEKGKYVELRCDPISGHTALYWYRQSLGQGPEFLIYFQGTGAADDSGLPNDRFFAVRPEGSVSTLKIQRTERGDSAVYLCASNSEGATLETQYFGPGTRLLVL.

The chain employs TRBV5-1 and TRBJ2-1; 11 bases match TRBD2. V was pared by 4 bases and J by 0 bases, with 6 bases of the junction left unmatched. CDR1 is SGHRS and CDR2 is YFSETQ in the germline V gene. This CDR3 spans 17 amino acids. The CDR3 DNA is TGCGCCAGCAGCCCCTCGACTAGCGGGGTCTCCTACAATGAGCAGTTCTTC. Its protein is CASSPSTSGVSYNEQFF.

The J gene is TRBJ2-3, the V gene TRBV28; D is undetermined. The CDR3 spans 13 residues. With 7 bases removed from V and 0 bases from J, the gap between germline ends came to 8 bases. Germline-derived CDR1 and CDR2 are MDHEN and SYDVKM. CDR3 residues: CASNRPSTDTQYF. The CDR3 DNA reads TGTGCCAGCAACAGACCCAGCACAGATACGCAGTATTTT.

As DNA, the CDR3 is TGTGCCAGCAGCTCACGGGGGTTCGGAGAGACCCAGTACTTC. Translating gives CASSSRGFGETQYF. The rearrangement links TRBV7-9 to TRBJ2-5, with D perhaps matching TRBD2 (6 bases). CDR1 and CDR2 (germline): SEHNR, FQNEAQ (reference sequence). The CDR3 is 14 residues long. Trimming cost V 4 bases and J 4 bases, with 13 bases left between them.

The rearrangement links TRBV6-5 to TRBJ1-5; D is unclear. Germline CDR1 and CDR2: MNHEY and SVGAGI. V was cut by 2 bases and J by 0 bases, with 8 bases left in between. The CDR3 is 15 amino acids. The CDR3 DNA sequence: TGTGCCAGCAGTTACGGCCCGAATAGCAATCAGCCCCAGCATTTT. Translating it yields CASSYGPNSNQPQHF.

This rearrangement joins TRBV12-3 or TRBV12-4 to TRBJ2-2; D ambiguous. Trimming removed 2 bases from V and 8 bases from J, with 9 bases in between. The CDR3 has 13 amino acids. DNA for the CDR3: TGTGCCAGCAGTTTAAGTTTAGTTGGGGAGCTGTTTTTT. Encoded protein: CASSLSLVGELFF.

V is TRBV5-4 and J is TRBJ2-7; 10 positions match TRBD2. The CDR3 has 19 amino acids. The V gene's germline CDR1 is SGHNT and CDR2 YYREEE (reference sequence). Germline trimming cut 0 bases from V and 4 bases from J; bases unmatched to any gene: 16. CDR3 DNA: TGTGCCAGCAGCTTGGGGCTAGCGGGGGCTACGACCTATGCTTACGAGCAGTACTTC. Its protein product is CASSLGLAGATTYAYEQYF.

The chain uses TRBV27 and TRBJ2-6, with D perhaps matching TRBD1 (5 bases). The CDR3 runs to 15 residues. V lost 11 bases and J 0 bases, leaving 14 bases between the germline ends. From germline, CDR1 is MNHEY and CDR2 SMNVEV (reference sequence). CDR3: CAVQQVRSGANVLTF. The CDR3 bases are TGTGCCGTACAACAGGTCCGCTCTGGGGCCAACGTCCTGACTTTC.